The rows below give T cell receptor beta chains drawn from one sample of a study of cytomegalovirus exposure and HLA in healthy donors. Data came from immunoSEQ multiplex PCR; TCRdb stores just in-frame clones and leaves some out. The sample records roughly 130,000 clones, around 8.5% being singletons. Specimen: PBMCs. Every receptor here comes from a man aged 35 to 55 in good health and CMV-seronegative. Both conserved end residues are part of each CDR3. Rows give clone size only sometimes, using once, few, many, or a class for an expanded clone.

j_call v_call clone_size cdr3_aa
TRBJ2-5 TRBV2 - CAINRLQETQYF
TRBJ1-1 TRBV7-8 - CASSRGQGAGEAFF
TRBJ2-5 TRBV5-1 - CASSPPGLAGGRKTQYF
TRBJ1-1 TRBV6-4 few CASSEEDSANTEAFF
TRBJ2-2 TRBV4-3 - CASSQDQGGAWPGELFF
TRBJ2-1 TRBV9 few CASSVSRSSYNEQFF
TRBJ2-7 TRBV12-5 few CASGWGLGTGEEQYF
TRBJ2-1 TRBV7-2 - CASSFGGVDNEQFF
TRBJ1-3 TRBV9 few CASSVDRGFGNTIYF
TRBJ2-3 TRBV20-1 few CSARVRDTQYF
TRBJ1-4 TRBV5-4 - CASSLGGNEKLFF
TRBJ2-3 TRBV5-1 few CASSRTGVKDTQYF
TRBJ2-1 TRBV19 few CASSMIGGKEYNEQFF
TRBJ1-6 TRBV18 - CASSPGPGSPLHF